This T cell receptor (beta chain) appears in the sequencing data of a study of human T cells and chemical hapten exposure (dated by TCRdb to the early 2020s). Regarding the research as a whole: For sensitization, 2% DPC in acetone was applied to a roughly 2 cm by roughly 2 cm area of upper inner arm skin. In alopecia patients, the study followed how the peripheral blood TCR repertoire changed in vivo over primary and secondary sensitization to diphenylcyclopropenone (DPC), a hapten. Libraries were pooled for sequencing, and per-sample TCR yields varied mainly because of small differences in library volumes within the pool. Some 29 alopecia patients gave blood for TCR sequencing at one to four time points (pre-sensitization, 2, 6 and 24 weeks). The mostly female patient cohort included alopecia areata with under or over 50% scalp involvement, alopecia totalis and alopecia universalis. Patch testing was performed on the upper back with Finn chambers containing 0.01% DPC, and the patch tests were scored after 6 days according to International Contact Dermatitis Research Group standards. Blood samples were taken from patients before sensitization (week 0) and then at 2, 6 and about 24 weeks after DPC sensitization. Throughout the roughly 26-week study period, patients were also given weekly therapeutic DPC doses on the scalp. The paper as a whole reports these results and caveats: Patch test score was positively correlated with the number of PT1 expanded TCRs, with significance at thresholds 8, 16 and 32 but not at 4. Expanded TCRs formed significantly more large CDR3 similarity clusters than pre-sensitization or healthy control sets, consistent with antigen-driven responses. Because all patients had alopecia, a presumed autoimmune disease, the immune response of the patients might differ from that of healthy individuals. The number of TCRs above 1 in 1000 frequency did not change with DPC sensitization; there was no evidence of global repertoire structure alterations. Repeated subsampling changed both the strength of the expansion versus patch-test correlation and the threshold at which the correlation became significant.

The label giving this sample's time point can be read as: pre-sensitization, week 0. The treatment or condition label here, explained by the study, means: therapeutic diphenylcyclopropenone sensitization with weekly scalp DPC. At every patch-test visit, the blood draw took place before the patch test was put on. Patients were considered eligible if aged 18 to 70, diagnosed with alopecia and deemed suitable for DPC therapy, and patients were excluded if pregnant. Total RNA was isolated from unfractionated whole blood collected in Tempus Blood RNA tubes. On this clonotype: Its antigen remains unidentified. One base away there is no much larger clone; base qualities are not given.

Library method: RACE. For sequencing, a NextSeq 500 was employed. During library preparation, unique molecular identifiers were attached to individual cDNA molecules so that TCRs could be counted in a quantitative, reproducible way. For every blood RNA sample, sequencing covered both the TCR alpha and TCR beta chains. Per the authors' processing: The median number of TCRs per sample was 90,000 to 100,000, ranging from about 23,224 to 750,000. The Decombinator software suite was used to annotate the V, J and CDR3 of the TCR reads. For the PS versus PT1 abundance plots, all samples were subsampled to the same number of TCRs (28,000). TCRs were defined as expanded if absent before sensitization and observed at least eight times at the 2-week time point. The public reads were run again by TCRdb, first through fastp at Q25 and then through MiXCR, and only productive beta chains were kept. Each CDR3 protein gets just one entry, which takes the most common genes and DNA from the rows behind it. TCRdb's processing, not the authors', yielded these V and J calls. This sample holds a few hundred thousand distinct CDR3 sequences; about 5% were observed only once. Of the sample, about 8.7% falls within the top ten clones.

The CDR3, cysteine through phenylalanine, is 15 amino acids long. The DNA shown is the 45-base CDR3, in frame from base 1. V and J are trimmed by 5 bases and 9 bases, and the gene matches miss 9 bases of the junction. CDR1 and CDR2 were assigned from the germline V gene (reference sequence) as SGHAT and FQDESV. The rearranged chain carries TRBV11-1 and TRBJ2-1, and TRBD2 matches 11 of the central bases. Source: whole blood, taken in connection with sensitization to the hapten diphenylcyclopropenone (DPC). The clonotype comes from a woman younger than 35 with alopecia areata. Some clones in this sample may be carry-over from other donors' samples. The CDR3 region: CASSRNSGGAGEQFF. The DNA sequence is TGTGCCAGCAGCCGAAATAGCGGGGGGGCGGGTGAGCAGTTCTTC.